This T cell receptor (beta chain) was recovered during a study of CD8 T cells in Susac syndrome. Across the study: Among sequenced Susac syndrome patients, over 5 had active disease and about eight were in remission.

A quantity of roughly 0.5 to 1 ug RNA underwent reverse transcription using random hexamers. TCRdb fed the immunoSEQ multiplex PCR reads into MiXCR, producing one record per CDR3 protein. The sample comprises roughly 250,000 distinct CDR3 sequences, 90% to 96% of which are singletons, and 0.095% to 0.12% rests with the top ten. Per germline, CDR1 SQVTM and CDR2 ANQGSEA. The CDR3 runs 14 residues. With respect to this clonotype: Compared with germline, one end of the junction differs, possibly owing to a read error.

TEMRA cells were FACS-enriched, unlike CD8+ and CD4+ T cells, which were negatively isolated. The clonotype was recovered from a human donor with Susac syndrome. What was sequenced was CD4+ T cells from PBMCs. The chain joins TRBV29-1 to TRBJ2-1; 8 nucleotides agree with TRBD1. This chain's CDR3 is CSVEGATGGNEQFF. The CDR3, as DNA: TGCAGCGTGGAAGGGGCTACAGGGGGCAATGAGCAGTTCTTC.